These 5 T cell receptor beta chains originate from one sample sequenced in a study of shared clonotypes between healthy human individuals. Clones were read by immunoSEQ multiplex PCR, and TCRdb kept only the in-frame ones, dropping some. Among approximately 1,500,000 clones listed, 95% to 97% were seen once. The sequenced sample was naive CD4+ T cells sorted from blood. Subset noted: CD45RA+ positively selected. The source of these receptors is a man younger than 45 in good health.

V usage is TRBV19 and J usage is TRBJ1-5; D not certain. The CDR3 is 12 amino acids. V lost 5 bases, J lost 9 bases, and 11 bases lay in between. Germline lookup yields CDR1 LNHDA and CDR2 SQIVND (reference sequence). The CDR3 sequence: CASSATIGPQHF. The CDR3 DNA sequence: TGTGCCAGTAGTGCCACCATCGGGCCCCAGCATTTT. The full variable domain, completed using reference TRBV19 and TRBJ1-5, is DGGITQSPKYLFRKEGQNVTLSCEQNLNHDAMYWYRQDPGQGLRLIYYSQIVNDFQKGDIAEGYSVSREKKESFPLTVTSAQKNPTAFYLCASSATIGPQHFGDGTRLSIL.

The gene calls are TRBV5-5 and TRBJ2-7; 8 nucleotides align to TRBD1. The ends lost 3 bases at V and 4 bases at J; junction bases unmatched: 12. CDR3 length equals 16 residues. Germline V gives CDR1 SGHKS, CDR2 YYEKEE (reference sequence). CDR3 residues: CASSSGGASVIYEQYF. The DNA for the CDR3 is TGTGCCAGCAGCTCAGGGGGCGCTTCTGTCATATACGAGCAGTACTTC.

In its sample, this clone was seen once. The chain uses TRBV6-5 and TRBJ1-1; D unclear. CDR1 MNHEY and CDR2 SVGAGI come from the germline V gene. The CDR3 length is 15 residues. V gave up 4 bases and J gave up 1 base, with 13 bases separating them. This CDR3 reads CASSLGFGENTEAFF. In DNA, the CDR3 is TGTGCCAGCAGTTTAGGTTTTGGGGAGAACACTGAAGCTTTCTTT.

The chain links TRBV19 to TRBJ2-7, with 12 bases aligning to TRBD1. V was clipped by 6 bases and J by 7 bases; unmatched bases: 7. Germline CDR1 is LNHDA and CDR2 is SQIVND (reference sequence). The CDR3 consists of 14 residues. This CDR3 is CASRPGQGAWEQYF. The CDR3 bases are TGTGCCAGTAGACCGGGACAGGGGGCGTGGGAGCAGTACTTC.

CDR3 region: CASSLPPGAQYF. The CDR3 region has the DNA TGTGCCAGCAGCTTGCCCCCTGGGGCCCAGTACTTC. The chain uses TRBV5-5 and TRBJ2-5; D ambiguous. With 1 base removed from V and 9 bases from J, the gap between germline ends came to 10 bases. CDR3 size: 12 residues. Germline lookup yields CDR1 SGHKS and CDR2 YYEKEE (reference sequence).